The rows below give T cell receptor beta chains drawn from one sample of a study of cytomegalovirus exposure and HLA in healthy donors. Sequenced by immunoSEQ multiplex PCR; TCRdb stores in-frame clones only, minus some. The sample has 150,000 to 200,000 clones, around 78% seen once. The sample consisted of PBMCs. The receptor set was obtained from a woman in her 30s in good health and CMV-seropositive. Each CDR3 is given with its conserved first and last residue. Each record gives: V gene, clone size, CDR3 protein. Clone size is shown for a subset of rows, as once, few, many or a class of expanded clone.

TRBV5-1 | - | CASSPTDSGANVLTF
TRBV7-9 | - | CSSSLDRGLYSNQPQHF
TRBV11-2 | - | CASSLWDRSTDTQYF
TRBV6-5 | - | CASSEGDRSESFF
TRBV27 | - | CASSLRAGQVLRQEYF
TRBV28 | - | CASSSGGTTDTQYF
TRBV7-8 | once | CASSQRDRGREGEQFF
TRBV29-1 | - | CSVEGSGSGANVLTF
TRBV6-5 | once | CASSFGQYYGYTF
TRBV9 | - | CASSVGATGSGNTIYF
TRBV11-2 | - | CASSVRVDTEAFF
TRBV29-1 | few | CSVASQGNYGYTF
TRBV6-1 | - | CASLSWTGTNGIQYF
TRBV9 | - | CASSPLVAGSSEQYF
TRBV7-2 | few | CASSQTGGNQPQHF
TRBV7-2 | - | CASSFRRSGSFNYEQYF
TRBV5-1 | - | CASSLESGGAGGELFF
TRBV7-9 | - | CASSLPLSSRISGNTIYF
TRBV2 | - | CASSGWTGAPETQYF
TRBV5-6 | - | CASSSAGGYGYTF
TRBV5-6 | few | CASNSMNTEAFF
TRBV15 | - | CATSRDRQGPQHF
TRBV19 | - | CASSSGQKNTEAFF
TRBV18 | few | CASSPAGALNEKLFF
TRBV4-3 | - | CASSQESTSGLGYEQYF
TRBV4-1 | - | CASSQADRIPEAFF
TRBV30 | - | CAWGPHSGGARKSFYGYTF
TRBV7-2 | - | CASSGHRGTEAFF
TRBV5-6 | - | CASSRPAGFGDEQYF
TRBV9 | - | CASSVGENEQFF
TRBV4-3 | once | CASSGDRLTEAFF
TRBV14 | - | CASSQYRGLVDTEAFF
TRBV6-5 | - | CASSLTGTGNTIYF
TRBV18 | - | CASSTRLASTDTQYF
TRBV7-2 | - | CASSPPDSPNEKLFF
TRBV7-2 | once | CASSLTTGFTYEQYF
TRBV4-1 | few | CASSQDRSDQGAFF
TRBV30 | - | CAWGTRTGGNTIYF
TRBV5-4 | - | CASSLMRKFAETQYF
TRBV28 | - | CASSSYRVGNQPQHF
TRBV7-9 | once | CASSLAGGLASNEQFF
TRBV5-1 | - | CASSSTVGVEKLFF
TRBV21-1 | - | CASSKVPTGETYEQYF
TRBV10-3 | once | CATQGTSWSGTGELFF
TRBV4-1 | - | CASSRRDNTYEQYF
TRBV5-6 | few | CASSLRQGSTIYF
TRBV4-1 | - | CASSRTGGFGYTF
TRBV19 | - | CASRNRGVGNTEAFF
TRBV6-8 | - | CASSSPRGSFNGYTF
TRBV7-6 | - | CASSSGTEHTGELFF